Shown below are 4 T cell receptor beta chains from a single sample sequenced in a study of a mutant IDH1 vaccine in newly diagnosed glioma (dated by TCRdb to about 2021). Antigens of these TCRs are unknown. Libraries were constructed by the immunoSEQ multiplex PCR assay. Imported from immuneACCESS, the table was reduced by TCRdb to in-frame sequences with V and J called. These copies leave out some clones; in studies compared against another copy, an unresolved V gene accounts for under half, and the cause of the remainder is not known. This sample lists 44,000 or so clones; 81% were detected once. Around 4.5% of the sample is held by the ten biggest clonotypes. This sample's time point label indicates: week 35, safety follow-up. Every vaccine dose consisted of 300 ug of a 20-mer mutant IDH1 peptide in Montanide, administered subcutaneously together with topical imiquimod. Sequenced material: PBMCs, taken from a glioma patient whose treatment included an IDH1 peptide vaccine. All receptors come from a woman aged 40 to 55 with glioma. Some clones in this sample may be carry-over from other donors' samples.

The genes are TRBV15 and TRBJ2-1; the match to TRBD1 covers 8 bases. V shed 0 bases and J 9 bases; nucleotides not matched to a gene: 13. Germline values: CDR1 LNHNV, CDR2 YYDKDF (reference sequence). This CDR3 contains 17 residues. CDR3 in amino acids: CATSRDPKQGGRFEQFF. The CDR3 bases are TGTGCCACCAGCAGAGATCCCAAACAGGGGGGACGATTTGAGCAGTTCTTC.

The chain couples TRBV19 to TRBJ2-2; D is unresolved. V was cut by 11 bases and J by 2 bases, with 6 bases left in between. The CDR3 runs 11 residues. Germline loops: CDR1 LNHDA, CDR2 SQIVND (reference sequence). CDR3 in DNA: TGTGCCGCCGCCAACACCGGGGAGCTGTTTTTT. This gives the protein CAAANTGELFF.

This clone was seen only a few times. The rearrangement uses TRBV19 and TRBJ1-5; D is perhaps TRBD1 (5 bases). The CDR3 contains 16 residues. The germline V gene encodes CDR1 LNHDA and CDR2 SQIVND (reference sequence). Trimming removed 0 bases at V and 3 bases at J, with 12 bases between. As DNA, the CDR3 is TGTGCCAGTAGTATAGAAGCAGGGAGGGTCAATCAGCCCCAGCATTTT. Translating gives CASSIEAGRVNQPQHF.

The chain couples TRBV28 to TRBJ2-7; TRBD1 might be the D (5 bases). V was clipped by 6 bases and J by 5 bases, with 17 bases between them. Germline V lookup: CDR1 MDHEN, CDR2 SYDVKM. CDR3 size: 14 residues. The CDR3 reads CASSETYWGNEQYF. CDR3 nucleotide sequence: TGTGCCAGCAGCGAAACCTATTGGGGCAACGAGCAGTACTTC. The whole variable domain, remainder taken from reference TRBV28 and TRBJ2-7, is DVKVTQSSRYLVKRTGEKVFLECVQDMDHENMFWYRQDPGLGLRLIYFSYDVKMKEKGDIPEGYSVSREKKERFSLILESASTNQTSMYLCASSETYWGNEQYFGPGTRLTVT.